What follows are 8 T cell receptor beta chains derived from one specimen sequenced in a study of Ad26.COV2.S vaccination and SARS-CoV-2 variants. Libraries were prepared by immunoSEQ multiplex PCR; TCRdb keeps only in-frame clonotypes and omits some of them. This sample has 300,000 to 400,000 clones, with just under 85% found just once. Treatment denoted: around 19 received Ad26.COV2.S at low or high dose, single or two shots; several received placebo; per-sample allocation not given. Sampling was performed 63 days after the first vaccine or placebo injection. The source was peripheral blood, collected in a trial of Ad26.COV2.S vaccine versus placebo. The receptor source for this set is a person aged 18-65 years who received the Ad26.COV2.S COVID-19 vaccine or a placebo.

CDR3 sequence (DNA): TGCGCCAGCAGCTCCCGTGGACAGGGTCCTGGCTACACCTTC. Translation: CASSSRGQGPGYTF. The gene calls are TRBV5-1 and TRBJ1-2; 8 nucleotides line up with TRBD1. This CDR3 region has 14 residues. The V gene's germline CDR1 is SGHRS and CDR2 YFSETQ. With 3 bases clipped from V and 7 bases from J, the junction kept 8 bases outside the gene matches.

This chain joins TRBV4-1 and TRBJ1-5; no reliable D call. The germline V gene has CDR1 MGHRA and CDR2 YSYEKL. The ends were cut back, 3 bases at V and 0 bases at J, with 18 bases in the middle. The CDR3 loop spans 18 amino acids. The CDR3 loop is CASSHTAAGLGSNQPQHF. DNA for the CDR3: TGCGCCAGCAGCCACACGGCCGCAGGACTCGGTAGCAATCAGCCCCAGCATTTT.

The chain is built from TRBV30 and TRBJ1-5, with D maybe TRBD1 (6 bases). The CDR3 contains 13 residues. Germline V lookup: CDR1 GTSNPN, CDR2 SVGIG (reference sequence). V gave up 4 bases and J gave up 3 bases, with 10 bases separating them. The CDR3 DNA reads TGTGCCTGGACGTCAGGGGACAATCAGCCCCAGCATTTT. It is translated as CAWTSGDNQPQHF. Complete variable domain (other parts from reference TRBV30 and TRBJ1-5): SQTIHQWPATLVQPVGSPLSLECTVEGTSNPNLYWYRQAAGRGLQLLFYSVGIGQISSEVPQNLSASRPQDRQFILSSKKLLLSDSGFYLCAWTSGDNQPQHFGDGTRLSIL.

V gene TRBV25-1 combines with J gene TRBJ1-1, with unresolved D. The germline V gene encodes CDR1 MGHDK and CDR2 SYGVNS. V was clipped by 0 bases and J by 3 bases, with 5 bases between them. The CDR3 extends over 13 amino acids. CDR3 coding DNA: TGTGCCAGCAGTGAATATGAGGACACTGAAGCTTTCTTT. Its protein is CASSEYEDTEAFF.

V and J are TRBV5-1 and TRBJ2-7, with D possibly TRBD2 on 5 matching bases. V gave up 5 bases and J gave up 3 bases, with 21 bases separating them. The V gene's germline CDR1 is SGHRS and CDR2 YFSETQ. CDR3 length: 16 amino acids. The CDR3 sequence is CASRRALSSTFYEQYF. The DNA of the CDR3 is TGCGCCAGCAGGAGGGCCCTATCTTCGACTTTCTACGAGCAGTACTTC.

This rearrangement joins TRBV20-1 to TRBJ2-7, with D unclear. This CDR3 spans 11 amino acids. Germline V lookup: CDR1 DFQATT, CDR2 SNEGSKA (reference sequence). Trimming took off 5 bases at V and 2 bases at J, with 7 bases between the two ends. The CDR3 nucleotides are TGCAGTGCTCCCTGGACCTACGAGCAGTACTTC. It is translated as CSAPWTYEQYF.

In DNA, the CDR3 is TGTGCCAGCAGCTTAGTCTCCGGGACTAGGGGCCAGACCCAGTACTTC. This encodes CASSLVSGTRGQTQYF. The rearrangement joins TRBV11-2 to TRBJ2-5; 8 nucleotides align to TRBD2. With V trimmed by 1 base and J by 6 bases, 10 bases remained unmatched. CDR3 length: 16 residues. Germline V gives CDR1 SGHAT, CDR2 FQNNGV.

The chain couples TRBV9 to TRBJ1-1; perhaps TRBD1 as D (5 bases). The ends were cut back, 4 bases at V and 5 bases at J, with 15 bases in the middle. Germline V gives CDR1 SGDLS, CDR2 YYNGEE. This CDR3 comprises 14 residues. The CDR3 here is CASSKVQGGTEAFF. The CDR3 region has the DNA TGTGCCAGCAGCAAAGTCCAGGGAGGGACTGAAGCTTTCTTT.